The sequence of this T cell receptor beta chain was determined in a study of blood T cells in healthy people across ages. Comments on this clonotype: Its antigen is still unknown.

Broader study findings: Samples with more naive T cells showed higher observed beta diversity.

The authors ran a second PCR of roughly 6 to 12 cycles using a sample-barcoded 5' primer and a J-beta primer mix. MiXCR, run by TCRdb on the 5' RACE reads, gives a single entry per CDR3 protein. The sample carries over a million distinct CDR3 sequences, around 40% recorded once. Germline-derived CDR1 and CDR2 are KGHSH and LQKENI. This CDR3 has 19 amino acids. The germline V and J ends were trimmed by 0 bases and 1 base, with 21 bases remaining between them. Sequencing was carried out using blood. The genes are TRBV18 and TRBJ2-5; TRBD2 might be the D (8 bases). This sequence was found in a woman aged 18-29 years in good health. The CDR3 sequence is CASSPPATGFTSGQETQYF. In DNA, the CDR3 is TGTGCCAGCTCACCACCGGCGACAGGGTTCACTAGCGGCCAAGAGACCCAGTACTTC.